One sample yielded the 17 T cell receptor beta chains listed below, sequenced in a study of prognosis after radiotherapy for stage I lung cancer. Multiplex PCR in two rounds served to amplify TCR beta CDR3 from genomic DNA. For every TRBV and TRBJ gene, a specific primer was used in first-round PCR. TCRdb re-analysed the multiplex PCR reads in MiXCR, keeping a single row per CDR3 protein. Among 15,000 or so distinct CDR3 sequences, around 30% were seen once, and the ten largest hold 30% to 40%. Sequences were derived from PBMCs, sampled before or after stereotactic body radiation therapy (not recorded which). These receptors all stem from a donor aged 50 or older with non-small cell lung cancer.

A note on this clonotype: This likely traces to a read error, being one base from a far larger clone. J is TRBJ2-7 and V is TRBV28; D call uncertain. Between the trimmed V and J ends, which lost 4 bases and 4 bases, there was a span of 11 bases. This CDR3 is 13 amino acids long. Germline CDR1 MDHEN, CDR2 SYDVKM. The DNA for the CDR3 is TGTGCCAGCAGTTCCAAAGGGAAGTACGAGCAGTACTTC. Translated: CASSSKGKYEQYF.

About this clonotype itself: A far larger clone is only one base removed, so a read error is likely. The V call is TRBV6-6, the J call TRBJ2-7, with D possibly TRBD1 on 6 matching bases. Germline V lookup: CDR1 MNHNY, CDR2 SVGAGI (reference sequence). CDR3 length: 14 residues. The CDR3 bases are TGTGCCAGCAGTTCAACAGGGAGCTCCTACGAGCATTACTTC. Its translation: CASSSTGSSYEHYF.

This clonotype has at least ten counts. The chain combines TRBV30 with TRBJ2-7, with D perhaps given as TRBD1 or TRBD2 (5 bases each). Germline CDR1 is GTSNPN and CDR2 is SVGIG (reference sequence). The V gene lost 0 bases and the J gene lost 0 bases, with 12 bases spanning the gap. CDR3 length: 15 residues. The DNA of the CDR3 is TGTGCCTGGAGTGTAAGGGGAGCAGGCTCCTACGAGCAGTACTTC. Encoded protein: CAWSVRGAGSYEQYF. The complete variable domain, with remaining parts taken from reference TRBV30 and TRBJ2-7, reads SQTIHQWPATLVQPVGSPLSLECTVEGTSNPNLYWYRQAAGRGLQLLFYSVGIGQISSEVPQNLSASRPQDRQFILSSKKLLLSDSGFYLCAWSVRGAGSYEQYFGPGTRLTVT.

The chain carries TRBV7-9 and TRBJ2-1; possible D gene TRBD1, 6 bases. The CDR3 consists of 14 residues. The V gene's germline CDR1 is SEHNR and CDR2 FQNEAQ (reference sequence). Trimming removed 5 bases at V and 7 bases at J, with 15 bases between. CDR3 residues: CASSPGHWLNEQFF. As DNA, the CDR3 is TGTGCCAGCAGCCCGGGACATTGGTTGAATGAGCAGTTCTTC.

This clonotype was detected ten times or more. The chain uses TRBV12-3 or TRBV12-4 and TRBJ2-7; D is unresolved. This CDR3 spans 13 amino acids. V lost 4 bases, J lost 2 bases, and 9 bases lay in between. CDR3 amino acids: CASSSRFTYEQYF. The CDR3 nucleotides read TGTGCCAGCAGTTCCCGGTTTACCTACGAGCAGTACTTC.

This clonotype came up many times. V gene TRBV6-1 combines with J gene TRBJ1-4; 8 bases align to TRBD1. The CDR3 extends over 13 amino acids. V dropped 4 bases and J dropped 5; count of bases not matched to a gene: 0. Germline CDR1 is MNHNS and CDR2 is SASEGT. CDR3 in amino acids: CASSGTGNEKLFF. The CDR3 DNA reads TGTGCCAGCAGTGGGACAGGGAATGAAAAACTGTTTTTT.

This clonotype was picked up a small number of times. It differs at one base from a far larger clone, so likely a read error. CDR3 nucleotide sequence: TGTGCCAGCAGTTGGAACACCGGGGAGCTGTTTTTT. The encoded protein is CASSWNTGELFF. The rearrangement uses TRBV6-9 and TRBJ2-2; D is uncertain. Trimming took off 4 bases at V and 1 base at J, with 1 base between the two ends. The CDR3 is 12 amino acids. Germline V gives CDR1 MNHGY, CDR2 SVAAGI.

This clonotype was picked up one time. The conserved phenylalanine or tryptophan is not found at the CDR3 terminus, so this likely reflects a read error. The gene calls are TRBV6-2 or TRBV6-3 and TRBJ1-6; 10 bases line up with TRBD1. This CDR3 is 14 amino acids long. V lost 11 bases, J lost 9 bases, and 10 bases stayed unmatched. Per the germline V gene, CDR1 is MNHEY and CDR2 is SVGEGT. In DNA, the CDR3 is TGTGCCCACAACGCGGGACAGGGGTCTTCACCCCTCCACTCT. This codes for CAHNAGQGSSPLHS.

This clonotype was detected ten times or more. V gene TRBV11-3 combines with J gene TRBJ2-1, with 8 bases that match TRBD2. CDR1 and CDR2 (germline): SGHNT, YENEEA. J gave up 4 bases and V 1 base, and 3 bases lay outside the gene matches. This CDR3 has 15 residues. The CDR3 protein is CASSLGTSGYNEQFF. CDR3 sequence (DNA): TGTGCCAGCAGCTTAGGTACTAGCGGATACAATGAGCAGTTCTTC.

This clonotype appeared many times. The genes are TRBV20-1 and TRBJ2-3; D is unclear. CDR1 is DFQATT, CDR2 SNEGSKA, per germline (reference sequence). The CDR3 contains 15 residues. The V end lost 0 bases, the J end lost 2 bases, and 12 bases lay between the germline ends. The CDR3 spells CSAREVIRYTDTQYF. CDR3 DNA sequence: TGCAGTGCTAGAGAAGTGATTCGATACACAGATACGCAGTATTTT.

The sample holds many counts of this clonotype. The rearrangement links TRBV4-2 to TRBJ1-4, with D tentatively TRBD1 (5 bases). The V gene lost 0 bases and the J gene lost 6 bases, with 14 bases spanning the gap. The CDR3 runs 16 residues. Germline CDR1 is LGHNA and CDR2 is YNFKEQ. CDR3 protein: CASSQDPRANYEKLFF. The CDR3 nucleotides read TGTGCCAGCAGCCAAGATCCCAGGGCTAATTATGAAAAACTGTTTTTT.

The chain is built from TRBV20-1 and TRBJ2-1; 10 bases agree with TRBD2. V lost 2 bases and J lost 8; bases outside the gene matches: 6. The CDR3 runs to 14 residues. Germline CDR1 is DFQATT and CDR2 is SNEGSKA (reference sequence). CDR3 residues: CSARLAGVYDEQFF. Here the CDR3 DNA reads TGCAGTGCTAGACTAGCGGGAGTATACGATGAGCAGTTCTTC.

This clonotype was observed once. One junction end disagrees with the germline gene, perhaps due to a read error. This chain joins TRBV28 and TRBJ2-4; D is unclear. This CDR3 contains 15 residues. The germline V gene has CDR1 MDHEN and CDR2 SYDVKM. CDR3 loop: CAGSTIEVAKNIQYF. The CDR3 nucleotides read TGTGCCGGCAGTACGATTGAGGTAGCCAAAAACATTCAGTACTTC.

This clonotype was found many times. The germline gene is not matched at one end of the junction; a read error may be the cause. The rearrangement uses TRBV4-1 and TRBJ1-6, with TRBD1 as a possible D gene (5 bases). Germline CDR1 is MGHRA and CDR2 is YSYEKL. The CDR3 has 11 amino acids. The CDR3 DNA sequence: TGCGCCAGCAGCCAGTACGGGGCCCTCCACTTC. Translating it yields CASSQYGALHF.

This clonotype was counted ten times or more. The chain combines TRBV20-1 with TRBJ1-1, with a tentative D call TRBD1 (5 bases). There are 15 residues in the CDR3. Trimming removed 6 bases from V and 1 base from J, with 18 bases in between. CDR1 DFQATT and CDR2 SNEGSKA come from the germline V gene (reference sequence). The CDR3 sequence: CSAPSAGQGNTEAFF. CDR3 DNA: TGCAGTGCCCCTTCCGCGGGCCAGGGGAACACTGAAGCTTTCTTT.

This clonotype was seen ten or more times. The chain uses TRBV20-1 and TRBJ2-3; D is ambiguous. CDR1 is DFQATT and CDR2 is SNEGSKA in the germline V gene (reference sequence). The V end was cut by 6 bases, the J end by 6 bases, with 10 bases between. This CDR3 has 11 residues. Written as DNA, the CDR3 is TGCAGTGCGCGAGACGTGGATACGCAGTATTTT. This translates into CSARDVDTQYF.

Remarks on this clonotype: A read error is likely here: a far larger clone is one base away. This rearrangement joins TRBV7-9 to TRBJ2-5, with D maybe TRBD2 (6 bases). The CDR3 loop spans 15 amino acids. Germline CDR1 is SEHNR and CDR2 is FQNEAQ (reference sequence). CDR3 DNA: TGTGCCAGCAGCCGCGGGGCAGGACCCCAACAGACCCAGTACTTC. This encodes CASSRGAGPQQTQYF.